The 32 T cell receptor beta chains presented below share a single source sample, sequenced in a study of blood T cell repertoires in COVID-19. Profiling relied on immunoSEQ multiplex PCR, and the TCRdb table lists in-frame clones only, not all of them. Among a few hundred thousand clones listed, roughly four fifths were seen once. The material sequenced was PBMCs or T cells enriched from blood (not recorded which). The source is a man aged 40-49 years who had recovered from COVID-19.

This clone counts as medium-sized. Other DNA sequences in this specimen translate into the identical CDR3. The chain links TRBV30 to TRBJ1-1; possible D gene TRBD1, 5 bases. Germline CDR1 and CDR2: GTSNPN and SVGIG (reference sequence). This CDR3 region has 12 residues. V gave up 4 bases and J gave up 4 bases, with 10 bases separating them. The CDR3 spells CAWTQGSTEAFF. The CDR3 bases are TGTGCCTGGACCCAGGGTTCCACTGAAGCTTTCTTT.

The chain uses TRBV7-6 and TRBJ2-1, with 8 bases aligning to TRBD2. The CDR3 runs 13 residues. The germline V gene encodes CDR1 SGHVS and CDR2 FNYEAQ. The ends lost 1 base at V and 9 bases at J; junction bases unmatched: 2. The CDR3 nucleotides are TGTGCCAGCAGCTTAGTAACTAGCGGTGAGCAGTTCTTC. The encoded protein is CASSLVTSGEQFF. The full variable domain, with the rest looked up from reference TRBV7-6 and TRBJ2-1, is GAGVSQSPRYKVTKRGQDVALRCDPISGHVSLYWYRQALGQGPEFLTYFNYEAQQDKSGLPNDRFSAERPEGSISTLTIQRTEQRDSAMYRCASSLVTSGEQFFGPGTRLTVL.

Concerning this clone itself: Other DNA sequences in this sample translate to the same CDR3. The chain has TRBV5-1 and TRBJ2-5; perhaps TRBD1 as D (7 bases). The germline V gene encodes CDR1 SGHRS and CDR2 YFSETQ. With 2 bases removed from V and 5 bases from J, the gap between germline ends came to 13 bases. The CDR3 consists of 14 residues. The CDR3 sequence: CASSLRQGGETQYF. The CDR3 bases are TGCGCCAGCAGCTTAAGACAGGGAGGCGAGACCCAGTACTTC.

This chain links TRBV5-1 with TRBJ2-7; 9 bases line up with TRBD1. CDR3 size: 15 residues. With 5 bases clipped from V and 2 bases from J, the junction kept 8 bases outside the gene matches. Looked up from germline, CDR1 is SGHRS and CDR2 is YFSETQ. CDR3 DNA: TGCGCCAGCAGTCACTCCGGGACAGGGCCCTACGAGCAGTACTTC. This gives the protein CASSHSGTGPYEQYF.

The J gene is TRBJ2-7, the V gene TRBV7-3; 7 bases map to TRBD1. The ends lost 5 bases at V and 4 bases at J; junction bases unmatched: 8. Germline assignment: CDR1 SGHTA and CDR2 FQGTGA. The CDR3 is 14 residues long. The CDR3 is CASSPEGRGYEQYF. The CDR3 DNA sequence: TGTGCCAGCAGCCCCGAAGGCAGGGGGTACGAGCAGTACTTC.

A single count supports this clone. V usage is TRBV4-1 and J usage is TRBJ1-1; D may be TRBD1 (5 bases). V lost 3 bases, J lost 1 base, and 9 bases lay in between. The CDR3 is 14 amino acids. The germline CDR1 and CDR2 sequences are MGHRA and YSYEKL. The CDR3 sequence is CASSHQDKNTEAFF. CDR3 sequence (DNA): TGCGCCAGCAGCCATCAGGACAAGAACACTGAAGCTTTCTTT.

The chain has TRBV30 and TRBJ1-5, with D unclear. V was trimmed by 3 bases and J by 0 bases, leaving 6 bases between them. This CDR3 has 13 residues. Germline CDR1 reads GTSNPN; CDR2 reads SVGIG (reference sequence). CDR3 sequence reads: CAWSRNSNQPQHF. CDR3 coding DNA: TGTGCCTGGAGCCGTAATAGCAATCAGCCCCAGCATTTT.

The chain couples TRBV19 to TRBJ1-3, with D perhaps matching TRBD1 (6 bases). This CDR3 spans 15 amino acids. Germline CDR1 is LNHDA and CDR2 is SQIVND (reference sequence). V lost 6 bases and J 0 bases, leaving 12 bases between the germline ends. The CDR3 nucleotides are TGTGCCAGTAGCAGTACAGGGCACTCTGGAAACACCATATATTTT. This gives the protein CASSSTGHSGNTIYF.

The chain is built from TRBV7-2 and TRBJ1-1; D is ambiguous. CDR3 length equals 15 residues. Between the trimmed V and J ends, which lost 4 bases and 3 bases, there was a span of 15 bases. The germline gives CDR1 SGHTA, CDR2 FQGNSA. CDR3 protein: CASSSGPGLYTEAFF. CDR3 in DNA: TGTGCCAGCAGCTCCGGTCCTGGGCTGTACACTGAAGCTTTCTTT.

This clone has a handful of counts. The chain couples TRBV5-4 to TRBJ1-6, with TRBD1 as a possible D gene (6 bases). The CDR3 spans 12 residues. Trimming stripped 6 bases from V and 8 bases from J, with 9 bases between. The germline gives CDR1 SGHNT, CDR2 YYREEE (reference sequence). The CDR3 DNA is TGTGCCAGCAATAACAGGGATTCACCCCTCCACTTT. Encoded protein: CASNNRDSPLHF.

The CDR3 sequence: CASGRTNTGELFF. CDR3 DNA: TGTGCCAGCGGCCGAACCAACACCGGGGAGCTGTTTTTT. This chain joins TRBV9 and TRBJ2-2; D unresolved. The CDR3 sequence is 13 residues long. Germline CDR1 is SGDLS and CDR2 is YYNGEE. Between the trimmed V and J ends, which lost 7 bases and 2 bases, there was a span of 9 bases. Full variable domain (outside the CDR3, taken from reference TRBV9 and TRBJ2-2): DSGVTQTPKHLITATGQRVTLRCSPRSGDLSVYWYQQSLDQGLQFLIQYYNGEERAKGNILERFSAQQFPDLHSELNLSSLELGDSALYFCASGRTNTGELFFGEGSRLTVL.

For the CDR3, the DNA is TGTGCCAGCAGTCAGTTATTCGGGGGGATTCACACCGGGGAGCTGTTTTTT. Its protein product is CASSQLFGGIHTGELFF. The chain couples TRBV6-2 or TRBV6-3 to TRBJ2-2; the match to TRBD2 covers 7 bases. CDR1 and CDR2 (germline): MNHEY, SVGEGT. This CDR3 is 17 amino acids long. The V gene end was trimmed by 5 bases and the J gene end by 3 bases; junction bases not matched to a gene: 12.

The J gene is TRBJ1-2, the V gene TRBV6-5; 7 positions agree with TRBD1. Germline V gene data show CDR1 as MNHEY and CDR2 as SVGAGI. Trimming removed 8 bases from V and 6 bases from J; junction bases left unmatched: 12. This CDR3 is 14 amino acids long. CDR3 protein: CASSGRLGQDGYTF. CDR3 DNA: TGTGCCAGCTCAGGCCGTTTAGGACAGGATGGCTACACCTTC.

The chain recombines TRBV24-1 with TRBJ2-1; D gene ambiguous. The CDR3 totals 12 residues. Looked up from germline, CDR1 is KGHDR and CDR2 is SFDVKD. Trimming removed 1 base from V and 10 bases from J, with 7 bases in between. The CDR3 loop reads CATSDLTREQFF. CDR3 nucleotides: TGTGCCACCAGTGATTTAACGCGGGAGCAGTTCTTC.

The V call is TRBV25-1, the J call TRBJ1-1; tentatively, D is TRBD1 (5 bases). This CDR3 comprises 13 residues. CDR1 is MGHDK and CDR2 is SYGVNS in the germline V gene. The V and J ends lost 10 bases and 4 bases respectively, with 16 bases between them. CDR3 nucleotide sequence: TGTGCCACCTCTCTGGGGGGGGTCACTGAAGCTTTCTTT. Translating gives CATSLGGVTEAFF.

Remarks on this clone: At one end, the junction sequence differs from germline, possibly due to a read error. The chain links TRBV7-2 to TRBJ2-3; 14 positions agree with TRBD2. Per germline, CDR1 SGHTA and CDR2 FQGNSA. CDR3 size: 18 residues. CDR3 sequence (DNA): TGTGCCAGCAGCTGGCCCAGGACTAGCGGGGGGAGCACCGATACGCAGTATTTT. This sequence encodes CASSWPRTSGGSTDTQYF.

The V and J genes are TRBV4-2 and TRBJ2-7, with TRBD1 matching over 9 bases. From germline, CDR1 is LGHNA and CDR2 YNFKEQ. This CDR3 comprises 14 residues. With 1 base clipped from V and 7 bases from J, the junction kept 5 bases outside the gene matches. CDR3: CASSQAGQGGEQYF. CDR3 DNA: TGTGCCAGCAGCCAAGCGGGACAGGGCGGGGAGCAGTACTTC.

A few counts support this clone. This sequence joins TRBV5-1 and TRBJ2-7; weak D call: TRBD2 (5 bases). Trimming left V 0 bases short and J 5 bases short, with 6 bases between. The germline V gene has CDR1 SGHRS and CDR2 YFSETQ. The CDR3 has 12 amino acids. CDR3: CASSLAGDEQYF. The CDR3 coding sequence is TGCGCCAGCAGCTTGGCCGGGGACGAGCAGTACTTC.

The CDR3: CASSPGLAASTDTQYF. CDR3 in DNA: TGTGCCAGCTCCCCGGGACTAGCGGCGAGCACAGATACGCAGTATTTT. The V gene is TRBV18, the J gene TRBJ2-3; 11 nucleotides agree with TRBD2. CDR1 is KGHSH and CDR2 is LQKENI in the germline V gene. The CDR3 spans 16 residues. V trimming: 6 bases; J trimming: 0 bases; junction bases outside the gene matches: 5.

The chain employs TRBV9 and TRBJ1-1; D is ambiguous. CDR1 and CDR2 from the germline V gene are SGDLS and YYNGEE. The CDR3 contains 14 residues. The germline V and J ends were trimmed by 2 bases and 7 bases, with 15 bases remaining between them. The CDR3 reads CASSVGRRVGEAFF. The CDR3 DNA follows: TGTGCCAGCAGCGTCGGGAGGAGGGTGGGTGAAGCTTTCTTT.

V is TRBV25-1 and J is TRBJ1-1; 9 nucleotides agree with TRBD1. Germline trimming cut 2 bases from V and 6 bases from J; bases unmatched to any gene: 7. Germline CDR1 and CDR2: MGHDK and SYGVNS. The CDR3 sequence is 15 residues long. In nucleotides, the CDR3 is TGTGCCAGCAGTGAAGGGTACAGGGGGCACCCTGAAGCTTTCTTT. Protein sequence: CASSEGYRGHPEAFF. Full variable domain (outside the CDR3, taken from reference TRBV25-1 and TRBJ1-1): EADIYQTPRYLVIGTGKKITLECSQTMGHDKMYWYQQDPGMELHLIHYSYGVNSTEKGDLSSESTVSRIRTEHFPLTLESARPSHTSQYLCASSEGYRGHPEAFFGQGTRLTVV.

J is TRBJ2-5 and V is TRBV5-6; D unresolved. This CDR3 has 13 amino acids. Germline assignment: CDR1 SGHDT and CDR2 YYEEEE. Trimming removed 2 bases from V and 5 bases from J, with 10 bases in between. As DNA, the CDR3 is TGTGCCAGCAGCTTTTCAGTTTGGGAGACCCAGTACTTC. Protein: CASSFSVWETQYF.

CDR3 nucleotides: TGTGCCAGTAAATGGGGAGCAGCCCAATATAGCAATCAGCCCCAGCATTTT. Translating gives CASKWGAAQYSNQPQHF. This chain joins TRBV19 and TRBJ1-5; D not certain. Trimming took off 7 bases at V and 0 bases at J, with 19 bases between the two ends. The CDR3 extends over 17 amino acids. Germline V gene lookup returns CDR1 LNHDA and CDR2 SQIVND (reference sequence).

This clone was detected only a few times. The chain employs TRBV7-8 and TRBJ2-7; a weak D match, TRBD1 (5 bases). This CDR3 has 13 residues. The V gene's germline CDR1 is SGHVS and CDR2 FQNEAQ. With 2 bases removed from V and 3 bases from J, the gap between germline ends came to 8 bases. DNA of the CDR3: TGTGCCAGCAGCTTAACCGACAGCTACGAGCAGTACTTC. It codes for CASSLTDSYEQYF.

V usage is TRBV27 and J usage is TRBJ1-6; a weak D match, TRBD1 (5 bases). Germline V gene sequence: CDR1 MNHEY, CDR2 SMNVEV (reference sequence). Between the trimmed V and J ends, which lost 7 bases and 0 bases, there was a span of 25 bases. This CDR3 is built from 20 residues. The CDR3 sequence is CASKGEGSRGASSYNSPLHF. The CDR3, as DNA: TGTGCCAGCAAAGGGGAGGGGAGCCGAGGGGCGAGCTCCTATAATTCACCCCTCCACTTT.

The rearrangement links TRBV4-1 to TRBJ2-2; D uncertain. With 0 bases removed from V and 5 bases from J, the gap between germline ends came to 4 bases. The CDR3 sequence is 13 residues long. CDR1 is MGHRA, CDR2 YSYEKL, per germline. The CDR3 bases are TGCGCCAGCAGCCAAGAGCGGACCGGGGAGCTGTTTTTT. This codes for CASSQERTGELFF.

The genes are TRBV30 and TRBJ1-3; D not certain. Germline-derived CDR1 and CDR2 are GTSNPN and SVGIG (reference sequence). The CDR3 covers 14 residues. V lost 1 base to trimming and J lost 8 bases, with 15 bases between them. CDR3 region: CAWSGPTRIHTIYF. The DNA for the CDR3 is TGTGCCTGGAGTGGCCCTACGAGGATCCACACCATATATTTT.

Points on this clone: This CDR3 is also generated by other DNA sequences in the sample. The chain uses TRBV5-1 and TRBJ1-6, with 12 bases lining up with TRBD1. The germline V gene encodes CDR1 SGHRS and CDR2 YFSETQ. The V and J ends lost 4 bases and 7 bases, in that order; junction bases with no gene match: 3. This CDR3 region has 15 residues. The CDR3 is CASSPGTGGNSPLHF. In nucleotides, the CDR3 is TGCGCCAGCAGCCCCGGGACAGGGGGCAATTCACCCCTCCACTTT.

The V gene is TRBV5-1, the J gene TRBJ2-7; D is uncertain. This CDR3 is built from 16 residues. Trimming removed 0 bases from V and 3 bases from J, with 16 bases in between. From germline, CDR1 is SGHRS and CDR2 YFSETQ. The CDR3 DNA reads TGCGCCAGCAGCTTGGTGCCCCCAGGTCAAAACTACGAGCAGTACTTC. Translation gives CASSLVPPGQNYEQYF.

The CDR3 region has the DNA TGTGCCAGCAGCGCCGACAGGGTTCCTCAGCCCCAGCATTTT. Residues: CASSADRVPQPQHF. This rearrangement joins TRBV11-2 to TRBJ1-5; TRBD1 agrees at 7 bases. CDR3 size: 14 residues. CDR1 and CDR2 (germline): SGHAT, FQNNGV. J lost 6 bases, V lost 5 bases, and 7 bases had no gene match.

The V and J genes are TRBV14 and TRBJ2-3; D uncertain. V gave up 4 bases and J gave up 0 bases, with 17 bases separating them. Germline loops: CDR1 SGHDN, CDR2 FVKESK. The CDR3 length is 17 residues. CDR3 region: CASSPAVELSSTDTQYF. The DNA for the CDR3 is TGTGCCAGCAGCCCCGCTGTGGAGCTGTCTAGCACAGATACGCAGTATTTT.

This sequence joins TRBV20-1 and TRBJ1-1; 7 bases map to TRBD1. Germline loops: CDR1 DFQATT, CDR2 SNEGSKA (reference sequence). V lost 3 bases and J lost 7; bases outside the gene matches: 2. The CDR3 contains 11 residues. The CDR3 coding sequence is TGCAGTGCTAGGTACAGGGGTGAAGCTTTCTTT. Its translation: CSARYRGEAFF.